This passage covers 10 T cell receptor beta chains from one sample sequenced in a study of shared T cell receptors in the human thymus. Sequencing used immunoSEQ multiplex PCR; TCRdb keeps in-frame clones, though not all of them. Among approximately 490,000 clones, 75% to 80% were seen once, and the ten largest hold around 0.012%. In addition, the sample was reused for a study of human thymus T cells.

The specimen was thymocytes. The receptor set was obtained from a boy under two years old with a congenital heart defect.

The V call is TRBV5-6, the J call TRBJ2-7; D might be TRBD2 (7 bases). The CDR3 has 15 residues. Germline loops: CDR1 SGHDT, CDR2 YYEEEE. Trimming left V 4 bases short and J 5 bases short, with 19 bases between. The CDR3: CASSLGGRERHEQYF. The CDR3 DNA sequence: TGTGCCAGCAGCCTCGGGGGGCGGGAGCGGCACGAGCAGTACTTC.

The CDR3 DNA reads TGTGCCAGCAGTGACAGGGGACCACACAATGAGCAGTTCTTC. Amino acid sequence: CASSDRGPHNEQFF. The chain joins TRBV6-1 to TRBJ2-1; D possibly corresponds to TRBD1 (6 bases). Between the trimmed V and J ends, which lost 3 bases and 5 bases, there was a span of 11 bases. The germline V gene has CDR1 MNHNS and CDR2 SASEGT. The CDR3 is 14 amino acids.

The CDR3 is CSASGQGIWGQYF. As DNA, the CDR3 is TGCAGCGCCTCGGGACAAGGGATTTGGGGGCAGTACTTC. J is TRBJ2-7 and V is TRBV29-1, with D possibly being TRBD1 (6 bases). Germline CDR1 SQVTM, CDR2 ANQGSEA. Between the trimmed V and J ends, which lost 7 bases and 9 bases, there was a span of 22 bases. The CDR3 is 13 amino acids.

CDR3 region: CASSSWPSRQGCYEPQHF. CDR3 DNA sequence: TGTGCCAGTAGTTCCTGGCCAAGCCGACAGGGGTGTTACGAGCCCCAGCATTTT. The chain joins TRBV19 to TRBJ1-5; TRBD1 matches at 8 bases. The germline V gene has CDR1 LNHDA and CDR2 SQIVND (reference sequence). The CDR3 length is 18 residues. V was clipped by 5 bases and J by 8 bases; unmatched bases: 20.

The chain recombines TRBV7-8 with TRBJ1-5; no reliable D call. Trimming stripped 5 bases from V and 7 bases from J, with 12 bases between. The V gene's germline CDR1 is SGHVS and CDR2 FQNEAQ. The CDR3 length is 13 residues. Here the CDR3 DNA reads TGTGCCAGCAGCCCCAGGCTCGGACAGCCCCAGCATTTT. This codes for CASSPRLGQPQHF.

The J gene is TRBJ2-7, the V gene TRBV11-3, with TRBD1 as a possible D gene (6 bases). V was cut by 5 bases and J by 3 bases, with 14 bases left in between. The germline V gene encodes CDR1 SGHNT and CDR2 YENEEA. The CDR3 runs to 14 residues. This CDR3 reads CASSPEWGHYEQYF. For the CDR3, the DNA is TGTGCCAGCAGCCCCGAATGGGGGCACTACGAGCAGTACTTC.

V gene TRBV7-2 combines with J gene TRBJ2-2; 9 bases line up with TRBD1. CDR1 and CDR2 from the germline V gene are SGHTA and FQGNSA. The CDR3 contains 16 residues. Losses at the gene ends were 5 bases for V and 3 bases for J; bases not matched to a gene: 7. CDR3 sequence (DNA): TGTGCCAGCAGCAGACGGACAGGGGCGGACACCGGGGAGCTGTTTTTT. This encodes CASSRRTGADTGELFF.

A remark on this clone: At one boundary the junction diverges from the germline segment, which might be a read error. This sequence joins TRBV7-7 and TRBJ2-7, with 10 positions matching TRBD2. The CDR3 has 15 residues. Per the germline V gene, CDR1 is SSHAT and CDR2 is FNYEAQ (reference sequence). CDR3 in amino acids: CASSLSSGSPYEQYF. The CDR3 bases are TGTGCTAGCAGCTTATCTAGCGGGAGTCCCTACGAGCAGTACTTC.

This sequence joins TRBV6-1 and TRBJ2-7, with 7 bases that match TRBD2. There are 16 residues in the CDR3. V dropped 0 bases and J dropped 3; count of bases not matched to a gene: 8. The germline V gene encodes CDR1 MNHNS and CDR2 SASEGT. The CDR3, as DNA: TGTGCCAGCAGTGAAGCGGTGGCTAGCGGCAACTACGAGCAGTACTTC. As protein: CASSEAVASGNYEQYF.

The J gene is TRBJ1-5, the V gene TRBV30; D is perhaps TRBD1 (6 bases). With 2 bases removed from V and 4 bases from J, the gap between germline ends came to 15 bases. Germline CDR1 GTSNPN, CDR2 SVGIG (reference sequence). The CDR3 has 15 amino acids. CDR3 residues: CAWSPRGFLNQPQHF. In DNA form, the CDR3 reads TGTGCCTGGAGTCCCAGGGGTTTTTTAAATCAGCCCCAGCATTTT.